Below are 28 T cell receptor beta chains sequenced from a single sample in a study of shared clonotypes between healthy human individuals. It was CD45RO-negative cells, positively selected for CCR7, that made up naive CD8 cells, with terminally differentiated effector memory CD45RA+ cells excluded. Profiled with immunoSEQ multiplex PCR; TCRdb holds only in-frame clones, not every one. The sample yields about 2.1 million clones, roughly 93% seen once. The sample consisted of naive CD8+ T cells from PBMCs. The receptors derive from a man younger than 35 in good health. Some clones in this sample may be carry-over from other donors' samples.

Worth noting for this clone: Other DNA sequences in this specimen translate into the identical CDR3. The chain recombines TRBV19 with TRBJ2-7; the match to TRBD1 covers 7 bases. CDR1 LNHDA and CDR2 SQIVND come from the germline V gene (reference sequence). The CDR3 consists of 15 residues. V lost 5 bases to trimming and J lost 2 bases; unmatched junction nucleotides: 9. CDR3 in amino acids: CASSPPDRAPYEQYF. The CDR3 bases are TGTGCCAGTAGTCCCCCCGACAGGGCTCCCTACGAGCAGTACTTC. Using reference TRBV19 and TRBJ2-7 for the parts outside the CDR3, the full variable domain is DGGITQSPKYLFRKEGQNVTLSCEQNLNHDAMYWYRQDPGQGLRLIYYSQIVNDFQKGDIAEGYSVSREKKESFPLTVTSAQKNPTAFYLCASSPPDRAPYEQYFGPGTRLTVT.

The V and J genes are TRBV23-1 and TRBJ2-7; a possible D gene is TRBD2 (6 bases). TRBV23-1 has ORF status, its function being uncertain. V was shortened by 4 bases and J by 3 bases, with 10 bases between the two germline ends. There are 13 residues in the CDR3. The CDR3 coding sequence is TGCGCCAGCAGTCCACTGGGGGGCTACGAGCAGTACTTC. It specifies CASSPLGGYEQYF.

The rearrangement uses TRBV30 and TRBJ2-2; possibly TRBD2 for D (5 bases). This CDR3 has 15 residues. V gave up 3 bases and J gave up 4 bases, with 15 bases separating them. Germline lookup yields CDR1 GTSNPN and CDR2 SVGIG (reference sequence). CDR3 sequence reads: CAWREPPGITGELFF. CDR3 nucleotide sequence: TGTGCCTGGAGGGAACCTCCGGGAATCACCGGGGAGCTGTTTTTT. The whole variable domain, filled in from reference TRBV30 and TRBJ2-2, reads SQTIHQWPATLVQPVGSPLSLECTVEGTSNPNLYWYRQAAGRGLQLLFYSVGIGQISSEVPQNLSASRPQDRQFILSSKKLLLSDSGFYLCAWREPPGITGELFFGEGSRLTVL.

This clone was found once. The CDR3 DNA reads as TGTGCCAGCAGTTTCAGGGGAGGAGGCTCCTACGAGCAGTACTTC. It codes for CASSFRGGGSYEQYF. The rearrangement links TRBV6-5 to TRBJ2-7; D could derive from TRBD1 or TRBD2 (6 bases each). The V end lost 4 bases, the J end lost 0 bases, and 13 bases lay between the germline ends. Germline CDR1 reads MNHEY; CDR2 reads SVGAGI. The CDR3 sequence is 15 residues long.

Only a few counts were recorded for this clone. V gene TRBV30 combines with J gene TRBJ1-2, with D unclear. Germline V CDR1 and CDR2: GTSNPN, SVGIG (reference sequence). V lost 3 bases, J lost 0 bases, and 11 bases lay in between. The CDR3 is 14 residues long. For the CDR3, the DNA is TGTGCCTGGAGAAGAAGTACAGCTAACTATGGCTACACCTTC. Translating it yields CAWRRSTANYGYTF. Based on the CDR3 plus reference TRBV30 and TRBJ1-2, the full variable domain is SQTIHQWPATLVQPVGSPLSLECTVEGTSNPNLYWYRQAAGRGLQLLFYSVGIGQISSEVPQNLSASRPQDRQFILSSKKLLLSDSGFYLCAWRRSTANYGYTFGSGTRLTVV.

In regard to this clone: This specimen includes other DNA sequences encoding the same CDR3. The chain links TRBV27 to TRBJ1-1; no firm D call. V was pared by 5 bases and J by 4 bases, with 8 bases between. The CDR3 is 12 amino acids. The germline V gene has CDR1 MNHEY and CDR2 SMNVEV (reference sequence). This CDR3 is CASSPRGTEAFF. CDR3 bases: TGTGCCAGCAGTCCCCGGGGCACTGAAGCTTTCTTT.

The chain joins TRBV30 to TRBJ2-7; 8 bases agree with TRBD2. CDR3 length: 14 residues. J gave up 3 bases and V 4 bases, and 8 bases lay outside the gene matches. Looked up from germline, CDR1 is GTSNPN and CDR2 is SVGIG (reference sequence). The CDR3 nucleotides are TGTGCCTGGAACCTCGGACTAGCCCACTACGAGCAGTACTTC. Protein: CAWNLGLAHYEQYF.

The CDR3 is CASSGSGRAYNEQFF. The CDR3 bases are TGCGCCAGCAGCGGGAGCGGGAGGGCCTACAATGAGCAGTTCTTC. The chain has TRBV5-1 and TRBJ2-1, with 10 nucleotides matching TRBD2. The germline V gene encodes CDR1 SGHRS and CDR2 YFSETQ. The CDR3 consists of 15 residues. The junction had 3 bases not matched to a gene; V was cut back by 4 bases and J by 2 bases.

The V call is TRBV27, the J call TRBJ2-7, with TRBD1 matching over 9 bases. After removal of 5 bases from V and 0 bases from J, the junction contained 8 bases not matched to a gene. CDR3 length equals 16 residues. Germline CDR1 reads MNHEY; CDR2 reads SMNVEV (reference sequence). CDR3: CASSPHRGLTSYEQYF. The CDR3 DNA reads TGTGCCAGCAGTCCACACAGGGGGCTTACCTCCTACGAGCAGTACTTC.

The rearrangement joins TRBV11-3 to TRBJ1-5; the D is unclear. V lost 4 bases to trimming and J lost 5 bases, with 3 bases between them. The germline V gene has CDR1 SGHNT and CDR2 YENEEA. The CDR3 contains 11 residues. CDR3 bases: TGTGCCAGCAGCTGCTATCAGCCCCAGCATTTT. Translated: CASSCYQPQHF.

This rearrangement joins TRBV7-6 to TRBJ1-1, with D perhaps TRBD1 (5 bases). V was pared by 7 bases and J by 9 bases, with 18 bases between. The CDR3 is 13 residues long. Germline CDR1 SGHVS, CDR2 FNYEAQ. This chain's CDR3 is CASIQIRGGKAFF. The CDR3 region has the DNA TGTGCCAGCATCCAAATTCGGGGGGGAAAAGCTTTCTTT.

CDR3 amino acids: CAWTGTGLIYGYTF. Written as DNA, the CDR3 is TGTGCCTGGACCGGGACAGGGCTTATCTATGGCTACACCTTC. The chain has TRBV30 and TRBJ1-2; 9 bases map to TRBD1. The CDR3 loop spans 14 amino acids. Per the germline V gene, CDR1 is GTSNPN and CDR2 is SVGIG (reference sequence). V lost 4 bases, J lost 4 bases, and 7 bases stayed unmatched.

The chain's CDR3 is CSVYPLGTGFYEQFF. In DNA, the CDR3 is TGCAGCGTTTATCCTCTCGGGACAGGGTTCTATGAGCAGTTCTTC. The chain joins TRBV29-1 to TRBJ2-1; TRBD1 matches 9 bases. The CDR3 contains 15 residues. Trimming at V came to 5 bases and at J to 8 bases, leaving 13 bases not matched to a gene. Germline CDR1 SQVTM, CDR2 ANQGSEA.

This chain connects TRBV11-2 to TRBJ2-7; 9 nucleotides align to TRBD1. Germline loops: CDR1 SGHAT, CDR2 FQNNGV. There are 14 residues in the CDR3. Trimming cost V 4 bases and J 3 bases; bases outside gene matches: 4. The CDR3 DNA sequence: TGTGCCAGCAGCTGGGGGGACAGGGACTACGAGCAGTACTTC. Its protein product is CASSWGDRDYEQYF.

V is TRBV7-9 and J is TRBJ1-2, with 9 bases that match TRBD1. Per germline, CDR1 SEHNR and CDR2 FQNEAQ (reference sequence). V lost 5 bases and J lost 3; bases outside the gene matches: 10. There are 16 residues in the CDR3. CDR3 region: CASSRPGTGIHYGYTF. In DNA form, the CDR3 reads TGTGCCAGCAGCCGACCCGGGACAGGGATCCACTATGGCTACACCTTC.

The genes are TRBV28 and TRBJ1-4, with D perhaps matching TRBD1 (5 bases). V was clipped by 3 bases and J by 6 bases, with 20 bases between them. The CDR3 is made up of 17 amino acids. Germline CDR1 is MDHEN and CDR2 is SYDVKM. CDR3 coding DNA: TGTGCCAGCAGTTTCCGGACCCGGACATCAAGGGATGAAAAACTGTTTTTT. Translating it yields CASSFRTRTSRDEKLFF.

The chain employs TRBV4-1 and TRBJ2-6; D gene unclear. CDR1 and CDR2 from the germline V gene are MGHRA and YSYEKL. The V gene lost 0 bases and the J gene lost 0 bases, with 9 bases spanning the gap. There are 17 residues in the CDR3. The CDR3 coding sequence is TGCGCCAGCAGCCAAGAACAAACTGTCTCTGGGGCCAACGTCCTGACTTTC. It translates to CASSQEQTVSGANVLTF.

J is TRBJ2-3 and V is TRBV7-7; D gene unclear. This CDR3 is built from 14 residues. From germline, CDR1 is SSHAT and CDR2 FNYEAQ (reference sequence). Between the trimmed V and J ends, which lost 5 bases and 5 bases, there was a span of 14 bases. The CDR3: CASSPSVRGDTQYF. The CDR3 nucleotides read TGTGCCAGCAGCCCGTCCGTGCGTGGAGATACGCAGTATTTT.

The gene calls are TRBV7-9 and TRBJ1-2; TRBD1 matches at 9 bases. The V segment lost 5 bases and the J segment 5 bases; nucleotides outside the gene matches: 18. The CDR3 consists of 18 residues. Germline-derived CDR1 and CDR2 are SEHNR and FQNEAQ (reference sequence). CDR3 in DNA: TGTGCCAGCAGCCGGTCGATTCCTAGACAGGGGGACGTATATGGCTACACCTTC. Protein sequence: CASSRSIPRQGDVYGYTF.

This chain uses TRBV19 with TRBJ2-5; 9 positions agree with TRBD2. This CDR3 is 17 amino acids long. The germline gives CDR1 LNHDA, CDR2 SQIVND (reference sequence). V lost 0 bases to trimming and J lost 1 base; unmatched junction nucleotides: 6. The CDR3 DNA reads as TGTGCCAGTAGTATAGATCCGACTAGCGGCTTCCAAGAGACCCAGTACTTC. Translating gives CASSIDPTSGFQETQYF.

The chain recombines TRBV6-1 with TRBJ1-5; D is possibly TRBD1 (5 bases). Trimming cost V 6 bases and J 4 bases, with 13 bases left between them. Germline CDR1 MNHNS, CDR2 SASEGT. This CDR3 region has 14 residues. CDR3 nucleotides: TGTGCCAGCAGCCCAGGGAGCTGGAATCAGCCCCAGCATTTT. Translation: CASSPGSWNQPQHF.

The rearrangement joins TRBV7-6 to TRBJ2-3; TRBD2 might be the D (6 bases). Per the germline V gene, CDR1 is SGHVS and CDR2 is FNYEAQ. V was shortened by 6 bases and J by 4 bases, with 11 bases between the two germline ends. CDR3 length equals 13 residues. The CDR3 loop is CASREGGSDTQYF. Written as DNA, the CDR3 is TGTGCCAGCAGGGAGGGAGGTTCAGATACGCAGTATTTT.

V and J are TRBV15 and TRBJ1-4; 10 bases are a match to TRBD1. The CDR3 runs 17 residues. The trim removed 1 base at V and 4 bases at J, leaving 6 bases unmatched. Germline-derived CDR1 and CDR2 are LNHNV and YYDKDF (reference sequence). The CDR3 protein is CATSRGRTGGNNEKLFF. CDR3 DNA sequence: TGTGCCACCAGCAGAGGAAGGACAGGGGGAAATAATGAAAAACTGTTTTTT.

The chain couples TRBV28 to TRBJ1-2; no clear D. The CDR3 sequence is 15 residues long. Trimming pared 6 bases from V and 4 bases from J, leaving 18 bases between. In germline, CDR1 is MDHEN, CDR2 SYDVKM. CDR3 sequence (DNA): TGTGCCAGCAGCGGTTACCGGGAGACGACCTATGGCTACACCTTC. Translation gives CASSGYRETTYGYTF.

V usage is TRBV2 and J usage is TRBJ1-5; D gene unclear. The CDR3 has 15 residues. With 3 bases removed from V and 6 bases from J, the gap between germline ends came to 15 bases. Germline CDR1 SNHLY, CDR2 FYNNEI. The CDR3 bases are TGTGCCAGCAGTGATCGCCGTTTAGCCCGTCAGCCCCAGCATTTT. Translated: CASSDRRLARQPQHF. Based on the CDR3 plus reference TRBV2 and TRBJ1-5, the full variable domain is EPEVTQTPSHQVTQMGQEVILRCVPISNHLYFYWYRQILGQKVEFLVSFYNNEISEKSEIFDDQFSVERPDGSNFTLKIRSTKLEDSAMYFCASSDRRLARQPQHFGDGTRLSIL.

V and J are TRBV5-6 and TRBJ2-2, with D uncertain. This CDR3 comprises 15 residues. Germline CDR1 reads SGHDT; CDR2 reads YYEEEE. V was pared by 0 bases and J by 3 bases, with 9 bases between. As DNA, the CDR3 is TGTGCCAGCAGCTTGGAAGGCCGATACACCGGGGAGCTGTTTTTT. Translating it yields CASSLEGRYTGELFF. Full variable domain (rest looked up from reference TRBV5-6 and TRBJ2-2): DAGVTQSPTHLIKTRGQQVTLRCSPKSGHDTVSWYQQALGQGPQFIFQYYEEEERQRGNFPDRFSGHQFPNYSSELNVNALLLGDSALYLCASSLEGRYTGELFFGEGSRLTVL.

DNA of the CDR3: TGTGCCAGTAGTATTGGCGAGGGACTGGGAGGCTACACCTTC. This translates into CASSIGEGLGGYTF. The chain recombines TRBV19 with TRBJ1-2; tentatively, D is TRBD1 (5 bases). Per germline, CDR1 LNHDA and CDR2 SQIVND (reference sequence). The CDR3 contains 14 residues. Trimming took 3 bases from V and 8 from J, leaving 16 bases between them.

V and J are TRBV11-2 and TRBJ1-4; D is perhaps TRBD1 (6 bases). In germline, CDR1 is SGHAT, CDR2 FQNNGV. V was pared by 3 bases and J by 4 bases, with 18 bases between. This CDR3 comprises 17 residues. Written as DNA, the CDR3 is TGTGCCAGCAGCTTGGCATTTTTACAGGGTGATAATGAAAAACTGTTTTTT. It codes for CASSLAFLQGDNEKLFF.